This T cell receptor (beta chain) derives from a study of technical replicates of blood from a handful of donors (dated by TCRdb to between 2016 and 2019). Note on this clone: The antigen it binds to is not known. Per-base qualities were not stored, and no clone one base away is much larger.

Receptors were amplified or captured by the immunoSEQ multiplex PCR assay. Here the immuneACCESS table is served through TCRdb, limited to in-frame sequences with V and J called. Missing clones are a known gap in these copies; in checked studies unresolved V genes cover under half, and the rest lacks a known reason. This sample gives tens of thousands of clones in total; just under 95% of them show up just once. In total, the top ten clones hold about 0.37% of the sample. V and J are trimmed by 3 bases and 8 bases, and the gene matches miss 11 bases of the junction. The germline V gene specifies SGDLS as CDR1 and YYNGEE as CDR2. The CDR3 covers 15 residues, taking in both the cysteine and the phenylalanine. Only the CDR3 part of the read is kept: 45 bases, read in frame from the first base.

The TCR sequence derives from a human donor in good health. Sequencing was performed on T cells isolated from PBMCs. The chain couples TRBV9 to TRBJ2-1; 7 of the junction bases match TRBD2. In nucleotides, the sequence is TGTGCCAGCAGCGGAACTAGCGCCTTATTGGATGAGCAGTTCTTC. The translation is CASSGTSALLDEQFF.